The clone carrying this TCR beta chain has a single count. Sequenced by immunoSEQ multiplex PCR; TCRdb stores in-frame clones only, minus some. The profile covers under 300,000 clones, with about four fifths appearing a single time and roughly 1.9% taken by the ten largest. The entry originates in a study of blood T cell repertoires in COVID-19. The CDR3 runs to 14 residues. V lost 4 bases, J lost 6 bases, and 11 bases lay in between. Germline V gene lookup returns CDR1 SGHNT and CDR2 YYREEE (reference sequence). The rearrangement links TRBV5-4 to TRBJ1-6; D not certain. The sample comprised peripheral blood. The source of this sequence is a man aged 25 to 40 who had recovered from COVID-19. CDR3: CASSDRRANSPLHF. The CDR3 nucleotides read TGTGCCAGCAGCGATCGGCGGGCTAATTCACCCCTCCACTTT. Full variable domain (outside the CDR3, taken from reference TRBV5-4 and TRBJ1-6): ETGVTQSPTHLIKTRGQQVTLRCSSQSGHNTVSWYQQALGQGPQFIFQYYREEENGRGNFPPRFSGLQFPNYSSELNVNALELDDSALYLCASSDRRANSPLHFGNGTRLTVT.